Following are 26 T cell receptor beta chains from one sample sequenced in a study of T cell changes during pregnancy in multiple sclerosis. The repertoire was sequenced with immunoSEQ multiplex PCR; TCRdb's copy has only in-frame clones and lacks some. The sample holds around 70,000 clones, 90% to 95% seen once. The sequences come from peripheral blood, collected after pregnancy. All receptors come from a female donor with multiple sclerosis, enrolled in a pregnancy study.

The chain uses TRBV5-1 and TRBJ2-3; possibly TRBD2 for D (5 bases). This CDR3 has 15 amino acids. V was pared by 4 bases and J by 4 bases, with 16 bases between. In germline, CDR1 is SGHRS, CDR2 YFSETQ. The CDR3 spells CASSMLTGNADTQYF. The DNA for the CDR3 is TGCGCCAGCAGCATGTTAACGGGGAACGCAGATACGCAGTATTTT.

The chain links TRBV5-1 to TRBJ2-2; 7 bases match TRBD2. V lost 0 bases, J lost 0 bases, and 2 bases stayed unmatched. The CDR3 loop spans 16 amino acids. Per germline, CDR1 SGHRS and CDR2 YFSETQ. The CDR3 DNA sequence: TGCGCCAGCAGCTTGGATGGGACTACGAACACCGGGGAGCTGTTTTTT. This gives the protein CASSLDGTTNTGELFF.

V gene TRBV25-1 combines with J gene TRBJ2-7; perhaps TRBD1 as D (5 bases). Germline V CDR1 and CDR2: MGHDK, SYGVNS. The CDR3 is 13 residues long. V dropped 7 bases and J dropped 4 bases, with 14 bases sitting between them. The CDR3 is CASTDTYTYEQYF. For the CDR3, the DNA is TGTGCCAGCACGGACACCTATACTTACGAGCAGTACTTC.

This chain joins TRBV6-6 and TRBJ1-5; perhaps TRBD1 as D (5 bases). The CDR3 has 15 amino acids. V was trimmed by 5 bases and J by 3 bases, leaving 14 bases between them. Germline V gene lookup returns CDR1 MNHNY and CDR2 SVGAGI (reference sequence). As DNA, the CDR3 is TGTGCCAGCAGTGGGGACTCGACCCACAATCAGCCCCAGCATTTT. Translating gives CASSGDSTHNQPQHF.

This clone was recorded once. The V and J genes are TRBV18 and TRBJ1-4; D unclear. This CDR3 is 14 amino acids long. Germline lookup yields CDR1 KGHSH and CDR2 LQKENI. The V gene lost 4 bases and the J gene lost 0 bases, with 6 bases spanning the gap. CDR3 nucleotides: TGTGCCAGCTCACTCCGGGCAACTAATGAAAAACTGTTTTTT. This translates into CASSLRATNEKLFF.

J is TRBJ1-2 and V is TRBV6-1; a weak D match, TRBD1 (5 bases). Per the germline V gene, CDR1 is MNHNS and CDR2 is SASEGT. This CDR3 is 13 amino acids long. Trimming took 10 bases from V and 2 from J, leaving 14 bases between them. Here the CDR3 reads CATRRGLNYGYTF. The CDR3 DNA reads TGTGCCACCCGTAGGGGTCTGAACTATGGCTACACCTTC.

V and J are TRBV2 and TRBJ2-1, with 10 positions matching TRBD1. The CDR3 spans 17 residues. The germline gives CDR1 SNHLY, CDR2 FYNNEI. The V gene end was trimmed by 8 bases and the J gene end by 2 bases; junction bases not matched to a gene: 12. CDR3 amino acids: CASLRGGTGVPYNEQFF. As DNA, the CDR3 is TGTGCCAGCCTCCGCGGTGGGACAGGGGTACCCTACAATGAGCAGTTCTTC.

The chain couples TRBV2 to TRBJ1-2, with TRBD1 identical over 7 bases. The J segment lost 2 bases and the V segment lost 9 bases, leaving 3 bases of the junction unmatched. This CDR3 comprises 12 residues. Germline CDR1 reads SNHLY; CDR2 reads FYNNEI. The DNA for the CDR3 is TGTGCCAGACAGGGACAGAACTATGGCTACACCTTC. The encoded protein is CARQGQNYGYTF.

This clone came up once. The chain has TRBV29-1 and TRBJ2-1; 10 positions agree with TRBD2. This CDR3 comprises 14 residues. The V gene's germline CDR1 is SQVTM and CDR2 ANQGSEA. The V gene end was trimmed by 6 bases and the J gene end by 3 bases; junction bases not matched to a gene: 5. Here the CDR3 DNA reads TGCAGCGTCGCTATAGCGGGAGGCTACAATGAGCAGTTCTTC. This translates into CSVAIAGGYNEQFF.

The J gene is TRBJ2-5, the V gene TRBV5-1; 9 bases fit TRBD2. Germline CDR1 and CDR2: SGHRS and YFSETQ. This CDR3 comprises 16 residues. V shed 0 bases and J 2 bases; nucleotides not matched to a gene: 5. CDR3 coding DNA: TGCGCCAGCAGCTTGGTGGCGGGAGGGCGGCAAGAGACCCAGTACTTC. Translating it yields CASSLVAGGRQETQYF.

The chain has TRBV20-1 and TRBJ2-5; unclear D gene. V was shortened by 2 bases and J by 5 bases, with 6 bases between the two germline ends. This CDR3 region has 11 residues. The germline gives CDR1 DFQATT, CDR2 SNEGSKA (reference sequence). This chain's CDR3 is CSARSSETQYF. The CDR3 region has the DNA TGCAGTGCTAGATCTTCGGAGACCCAGTACTTC.

The genes are TRBV29-1 and TRBJ2-3; 9 bases fit TRBD2. This CDR3 has 15 residues. Per germline, CDR1 SQVTM and CDR2 ANQGSEA. After removal of 3 bases from V and 4 bases from J, the junction contained 8 bases not matched to a gene. CDR3 sequence (DNA): TGCAGCGTTGAGGCTCAGCGGGAGGTTCCAGATACGCAGTATTTT. Protein sequence: CSVEAQREVPDTQYF.

This sequence joins TRBV19 and TRBJ2-5, with D unclear. There are 16 residues in the CDR3. The V end lost 2 bases, the J end lost 1 base, and 14 bases lay between the germline ends. CDR1 and CDR2 from the germline V gene are LNHDA and SQIVND (reference sequence). The CDR3 DNA is TGTGCCAGTAGTATATTGTCTGGGCAGACCCAAGAGACCCAGTACTTC. Translating gives CASSILSGQTQETQYF.

The rearrangement joins TRBV2 to TRBJ2-2; unclear D gene. Trimming took 8 bases from V and 3 from J, leaving 13 bases between them. The germline V gene encodes CDR1 SNHLY and CDR2 FYNNEI. CDR3 size: 14 residues. Written as DNA, the CDR3 is TGTGCCAGCGAGGTGTCCGGGTACACCGGGGAGCTGTTTTTT. Protein: CASEVSGYTGELFF.

V and J are TRBV19 and TRBJ1-2, with 9 bases lining up with TRBD1. The germline gives CDR1 LNHDA, CDR2 SQIVND (reference sequence). The CDR3 totals 14 residues. The V and J ends lost 1 base and 7 bases, in that order; junction bases with no gene match: 4. CDR3 DNA sequence: TGTGCCAGTAGTATAGGGGCACAGGGGGCTGGCTACACCTTC. This sequence encodes CASSIGAQGAGYTF.

V and J are TRBV6-5 and TRBJ2-7; the D gene is possibly TRBD2 (5 bases). Trimming stripped 0 bases from V and 0 bases from J, with 9 bases between. In germline, CDR1 is MNHEY, CDR2 SVGAGI. The CDR3 has 15 residues. CDR3 in DNA: TGTGCCAGCAGTTACTCATCGGACTTCTCCTACGAGCAGTACTTC. Its protein is CASSYSSDFSYEQYF.

The genes are TRBV5-1 and TRBJ2-2; 8 nucleotides line up with TRBD2. Trimming took 5 bases from V and 2 from J; bases not matched to a gene: 20. Germline values: CDR1 SGHRS, CDR2 YFSETQ. The CDR3 contains 20 residues. In DNA form, the CDR3 reads TGCGCCAGCAGACGTTATACGGGAGGGAGTAAGAAGGACAACACCGGGGAGCTGTTTTTT. Translating it yields CASRRYTGGSKKDNTGELFF. Together with reference TRBV5-1 and TRBJ2-2, the CDR3 gives the full variable domain: KAGVTQTPRYLIKTRGQQVTLSCSPISGHRSVSWYQQTPGQGLQFLFEYFSETQRNKGNFPGRFSGRQFSNSRSEMNVSTLELGDSALYLCASRRYTGGSKKDNTGELFFGEGSRLTVL.

This clone was recorded once. The chain uses TRBV27 and TRBJ2-6, with TRBD1 identical over 10 bases. The CDR3 spans 18 residues. Germline assignment: CDR1 MNHEY and CDR2 SMNVEV (reference sequence). With 3 bases clipped from V and 1 base from J, the junction kept 6 bases outside the gene matches. The CDR3: CASSLSGQGLSGANVLTF. Written as DNA, the CDR3 is TGTGCCAGCAGTTTGTCGGGACAGGGGTTGTCTGGGGCCAACGTCCTGACTTTC.

The genes are TRBV12-5 and TRBJ2-1; 8 nucleotides match TRBD2. The CDR3 sequence is 16 residues long. CDR1 LGHNT and CDR2 FRNRAP come from the germline V gene. Trimming removed 6 bases from V and 1 base from J; junction bases left unmatched: 8. The CDR3 bases are TGTGCTAGTGGCCAAACTAGCGGACTTTCCTACAATGAGCAGTTCTTC. Translation gives CASGQTSGLSYNEQFF.

V usage is TRBV6-5 and J usage is TRBJ2-7; 7 bases map to TRBD1. The ends lost 6 bases at V and 3 bases at J; junction bases unmatched: 8. CDR3 length: 14 amino acids. Looked up from germline, CDR1 is MNHEY and CDR2 is SVGAGI. CDR3 sequence reads: CASRHPGGNYEQYF. CDR3 nucleotide sequence: TGTGCCAGCAGACACCCAGGGGGTAACTACGAGCAGTACTTC.

The J gene is TRBJ2-2, the V gene TRBV6-4; 7 positions match TRBD2. CDR1 is MRHNA and CDR2 is SNTAGT in the germline V gene. The CDR3 contains 13 residues. V was pared by 3 bases and J by 6 bases, with 1 base of the junction left unmatched. CDR3 residues: CASSEGGAGELFF. The CDR3 DNA sequence: TGTGCCAGCAGTGAGGGGGGGGCCGGGGAGCTGTTTTTT.

V usage is TRBV5-4 and J usage is TRBJ2-7, with TRBD1 identical over 8 bases. V lost 2 bases, J lost 0 bases, and 7 bases stayed unmatched. The CDR3 length is 16 residues. Germline V gene sequence: CDR1 SGHNT, CDR2 YYREEE (reference sequence). The CDR3: CASSFDAGTGSYEQYF. The CDR3 coding sequence is TGTGCCAGCAGCTTCGACGCCGGGACAGGCTCCTACGAGCAGTACTTC.

This rearrangement joins TRBV28 to TRBJ2-7; 10 bases map to TRBD2. The CDR3 loop spans 15 amino acids. Germline V gene sequence: CDR1 MDHEN, CDR2 SYDVKM. The V and J ends lost 6 bases and 1 base, in that order; junction bases with no gene match: 6. The DNA of the CDR3 is TGTGCCAGCAGACAAAGCGGGAGGGCTTCCTACGAGCAGTACTTC. It translates to CASRQSGRASYEQYF.

The gene calls are TRBV6-1 and TRBJ2-3; 10 positions match TRBD2. This CDR3 is 17 amino acids long. From germline, CDR1 is MNHNS and CDR2 SASEGT. With V trimmed by 1 base and J by 3 bases, 7 bases remained unmatched. The CDR3 region has the DNA TGTGCCAGCAGTGAAGTACAGCGGGAGGGATGGACAGATACGCAGTATTTT. Translation: CASSEVQREGWTDTQYF.

This rearrangement joins TRBV13 to TRBJ2-1; 7 positions match TRBD1. Germline loops: CDR1 PRHDT, CDR2 FYEKMQ (reference sequence). Unmatched junction bases numbered 11, after V lost 3 bases and J lost 6 bases. The CDR3 has 16 residues. CDR3: CASSFSYRGWGNEQFF. The CDR3 nucleotides read TGTGCCAGCAGCTTTTCTTACAGGGGTTGGGGCAATGAGCAGTTCTTC. The full variable domain, completed using reference TRBV13 and TRBJ2-1, is AAGVIQSPRHLIKEKRETATLKCYPIPRHDTVYWYQQGPGQDPQFLISFYEKMQSDKGSIPDRFSAQQFSDYHSELNMSSLELGDSALYFCASSFSYRGWGNEQFFGPGTRLTVL.

The CDR3 DNA sequence: TGTGCCAGTAGTAAGACTAGCGGGACGAACACCGGGGAGCTGTTTTTT. Protein sequence: CASSKTSGTNTGELFF. The chain combines TRBV19 with TRBJ2-2, with TRBD2 identical over 11 bases. This CDR3 is 16 amino acids long. From germline, CDR1 is LNHDA and CDR2 SQIVND (reference sequence). Trimming at V came to 4 bases and at J to 0 bases, leaving 1 base not matched to a gene.